This T cell receptor beta chain was sequenced for a study of shared clonotypes between healthy human individuals. Whole-study context: The composition of the donors was a couple of women and a few men aged 18 to 49.

V was trimmed by 4 bases and J by 2 bases, leaving 11 bases between them. The CDR3 totals 14 residues. Germline lookup yields CDR1 SGHTA and CDR2 FQGNSA. Across several immunoSEQ plates, the genomic DNA of each subset was split evenly. The table came from immunoSEQ multiplex PCR; TCRdb's copy has only in-frame clones and leaves some out. This table holds approximately 720,000 clones, 90% to 95% found once. Concerning this clone: Its antigen is still unknown.

Findings and limits, study-wide: Naive CD4 clonotype sharing across four donors was 5% to 6%. Collection of samples was limited to blood; tissue repertoires likely differ.

Selected positively for CCR7 and CD45RO-negative, naive CD8 cells excluded terminally differentiated effector memory CD45RA+ cells. Sequenced sample: naive CD8+ T cells sorted from blood. The rearrangement joins TRBV7-2 to TRBJ1-1; D not certain. The sequence came from a man between 25 and 39 years old in good health. The CDR3 nucleotides are TGTGCCAGCAGCTGGTTGACGGAAAACACTGAAGCTTTCTTT. Protein product: CASSWLTENTEAFF. The complete variable domain, with remaining parts taken from reference TRBV7-2 and TRBJ1-1, reads GAGVSQSPSNKVTEKGKDVELRCDPISGHTALYWYRQSLGQGLEFLIYFQGNSAPDKSGLPSDRFSAERTGGSVSTLTIQRTQQEDSAVYLCASSWLTENTEAFFGQGTRLTVV.